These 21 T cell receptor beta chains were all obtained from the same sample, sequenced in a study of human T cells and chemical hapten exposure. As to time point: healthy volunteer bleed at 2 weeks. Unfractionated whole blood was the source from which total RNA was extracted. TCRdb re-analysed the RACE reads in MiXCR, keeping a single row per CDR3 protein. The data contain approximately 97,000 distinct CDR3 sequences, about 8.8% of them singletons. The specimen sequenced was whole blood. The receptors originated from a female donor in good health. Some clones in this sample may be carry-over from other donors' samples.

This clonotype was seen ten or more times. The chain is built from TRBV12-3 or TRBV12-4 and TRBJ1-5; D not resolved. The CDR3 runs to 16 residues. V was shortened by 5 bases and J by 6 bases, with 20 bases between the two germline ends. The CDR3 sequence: CASSERRPDPTQPQHF. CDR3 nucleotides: TGTGCCAGCAGTGAAAGACGCCCAGATCCCACTCAGCCCCAGCATTTT.

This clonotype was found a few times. CDR3 residues: CASSTSGSRNEQFF. The CDR3 DNA is TGTGCCAGCAGCACTAGCGGGAGTAGGAATGAGCAGTTCTTC. This rearrangement joins TRBV11-2 to TRBJ2-1, with 11 bases fitting TRBD2. This CDR3 region has 14 residues. Unmatched junction bases numbered 4, after V lost 5 bases and J lost 7 bases. Per germline, CDR1 SGHAT and CDR2 FQNNGV.

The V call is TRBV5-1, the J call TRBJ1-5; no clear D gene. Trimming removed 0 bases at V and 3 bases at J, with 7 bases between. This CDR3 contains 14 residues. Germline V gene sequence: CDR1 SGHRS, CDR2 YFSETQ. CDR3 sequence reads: CASSLDSPNQPQHF. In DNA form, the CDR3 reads TGCGCCAGCAGCTTGGACAGCCCCAATCAGCCCCAGCATTTT. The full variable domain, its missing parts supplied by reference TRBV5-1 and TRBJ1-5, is KAGVTQTPRYLIKTRGQQVTLSCSPISGHRSVSWYQQTPGQGLQFLFEYFSETQRNKGNFPGRFSGRQFSNSRSEMNVSTLELGDSALYLCASSLDSPNQPQHFGDGTRLSIL.

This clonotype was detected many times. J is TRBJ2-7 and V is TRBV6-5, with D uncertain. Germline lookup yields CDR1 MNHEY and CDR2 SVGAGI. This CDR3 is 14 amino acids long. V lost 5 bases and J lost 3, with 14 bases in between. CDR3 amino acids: CASSKTRPHYEQYF. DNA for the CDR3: TGTGCCAGCAGTAAGACCCGCCCCCACTACGAGCAGTACTTC.

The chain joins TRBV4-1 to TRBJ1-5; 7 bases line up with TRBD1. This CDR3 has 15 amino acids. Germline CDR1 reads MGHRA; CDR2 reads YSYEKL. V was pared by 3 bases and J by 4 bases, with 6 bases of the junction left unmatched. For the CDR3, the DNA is TGCGCCAGCAGCCAGTCACAGGGGCCGAATCAGCCCCAGCATTTT. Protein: CASSQSQGPNQPQHF.

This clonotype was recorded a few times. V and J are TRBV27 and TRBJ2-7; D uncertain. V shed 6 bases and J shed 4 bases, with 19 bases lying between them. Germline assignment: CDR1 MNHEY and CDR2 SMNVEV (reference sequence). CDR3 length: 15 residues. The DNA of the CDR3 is TGTGCCAGCAGACCCCACGACCCCGTCAAATACGAGCAGTACTTC. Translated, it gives CASRPHDPVKYEQYF.

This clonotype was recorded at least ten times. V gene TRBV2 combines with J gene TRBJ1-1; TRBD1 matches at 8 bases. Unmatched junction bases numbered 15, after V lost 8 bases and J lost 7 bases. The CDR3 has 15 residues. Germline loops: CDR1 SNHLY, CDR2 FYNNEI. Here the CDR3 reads CASAISRGQGSEAFF. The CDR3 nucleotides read TGTGCCAGCGCTATATCCAGGGGGCAGGGTAGTGAAGCTTTCTTT.

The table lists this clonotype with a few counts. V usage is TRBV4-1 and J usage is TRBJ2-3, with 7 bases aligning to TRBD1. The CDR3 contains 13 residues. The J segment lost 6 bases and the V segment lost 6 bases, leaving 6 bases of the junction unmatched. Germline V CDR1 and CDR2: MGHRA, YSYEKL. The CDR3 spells CASSRTGDDTQYF. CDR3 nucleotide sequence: TGCGCCAGCAGTCGTACAGGGGACGATACGCAGTATTTT.

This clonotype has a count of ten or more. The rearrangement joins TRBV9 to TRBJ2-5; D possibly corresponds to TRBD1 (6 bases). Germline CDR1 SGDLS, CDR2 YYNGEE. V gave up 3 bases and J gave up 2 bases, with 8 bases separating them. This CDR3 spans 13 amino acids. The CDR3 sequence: CASSAGQQETQYF. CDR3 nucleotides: TGTGCCAGCAGCGCCGGACAGCAAGAGACCCAGTACTTC.

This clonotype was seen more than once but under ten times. The CDR3 coding sequence is TGTGCCAGCAGCCCCTGGGGCAGGGAGACCTACGAGCAGTACTTC. Amino acid sequence: CASSPWGRETYEQYF. The chain is built from TRBV7-9 and TRBJ2-7; TRBD1 or TRBD2 may be the D gene (5 bases each). V was cut by 5 bases and J by 2 bases, with 16 bases left in between. This CDR3 region has 15 residues. Germline CDR1 is SEHNR and CDR2 is FQNEAQ (reference sequence).

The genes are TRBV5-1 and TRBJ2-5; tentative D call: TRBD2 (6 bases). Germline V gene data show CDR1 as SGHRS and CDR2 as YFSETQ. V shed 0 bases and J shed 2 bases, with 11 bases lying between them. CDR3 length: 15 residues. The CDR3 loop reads CASSLVASEQETQYF. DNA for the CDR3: TGCGCCAGCAGCTTGGTGGCTAGCGAACAAGAGACCCAGTACTTC.

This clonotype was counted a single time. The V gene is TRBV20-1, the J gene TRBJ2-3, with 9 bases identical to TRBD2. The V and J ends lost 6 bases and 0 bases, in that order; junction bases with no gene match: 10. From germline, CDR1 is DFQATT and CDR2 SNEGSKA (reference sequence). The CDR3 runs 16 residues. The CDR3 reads CSACTGTSRSTDTQYF. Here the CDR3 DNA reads TGCAGTGCGTGTACCGGGACTAGCCGGAGCACAGATACGCAGTATTTT.

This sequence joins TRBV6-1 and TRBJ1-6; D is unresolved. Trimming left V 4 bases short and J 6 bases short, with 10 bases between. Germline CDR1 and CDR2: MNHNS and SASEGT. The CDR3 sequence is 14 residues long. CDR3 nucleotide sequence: TGTGCCAGCAGTGGCAGCTTTCTTAATTCACCCCTCCACTTT. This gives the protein CASSGSFLNSPLHF.

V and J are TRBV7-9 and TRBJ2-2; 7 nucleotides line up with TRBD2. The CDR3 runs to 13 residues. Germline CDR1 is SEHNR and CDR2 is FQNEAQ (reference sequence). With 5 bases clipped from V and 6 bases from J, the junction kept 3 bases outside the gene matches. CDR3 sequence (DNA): TGTGCCAGCAGCGACCGGGGGGCCGGGGAGCTGTTTTTT. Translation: CASSDRGAGELFF.

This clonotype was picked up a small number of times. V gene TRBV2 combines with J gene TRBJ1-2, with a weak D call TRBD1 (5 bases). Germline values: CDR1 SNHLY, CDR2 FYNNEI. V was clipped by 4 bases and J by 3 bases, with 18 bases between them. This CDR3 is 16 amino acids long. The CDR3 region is CASSGGGAELDYGYTF. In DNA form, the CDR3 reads TGTGCCAGCAGTGGGGGAGGGGCGGAATTGGACTATGGCTACACCTTC.

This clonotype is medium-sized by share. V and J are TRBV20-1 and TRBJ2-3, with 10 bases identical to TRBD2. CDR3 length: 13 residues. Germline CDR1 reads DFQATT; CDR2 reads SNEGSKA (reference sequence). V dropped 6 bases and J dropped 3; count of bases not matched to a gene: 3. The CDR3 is CSAELAGTDTQYF. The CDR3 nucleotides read TGCAGTGCGGAACTAGCGGGGACAGATACGCAGTATTTT.

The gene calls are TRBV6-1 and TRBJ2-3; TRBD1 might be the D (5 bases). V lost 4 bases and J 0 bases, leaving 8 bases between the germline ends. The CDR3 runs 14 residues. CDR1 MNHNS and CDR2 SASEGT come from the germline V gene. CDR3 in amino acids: CASSGQLSTDTQYF. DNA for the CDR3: TGTGCCAGCAGTGGACAGCTTAGCACAGATACGCAGTATTTT.

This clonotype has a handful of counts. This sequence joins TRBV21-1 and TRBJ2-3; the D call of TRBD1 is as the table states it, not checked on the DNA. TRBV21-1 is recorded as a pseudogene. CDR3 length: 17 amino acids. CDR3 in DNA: TGTGCCAGCAGCAAAGACGCGGGGGAGACAGGGACAGATACGCAGTATTTT. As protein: CASSKDAGETGTDTQYF.

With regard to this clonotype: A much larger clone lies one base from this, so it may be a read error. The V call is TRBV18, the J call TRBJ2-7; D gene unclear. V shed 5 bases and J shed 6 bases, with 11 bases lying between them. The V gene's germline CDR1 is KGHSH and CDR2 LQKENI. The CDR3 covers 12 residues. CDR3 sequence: CASSSTWGEQYF. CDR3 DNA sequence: TGTGCCAGCTCATCAACTTGGGGCGAGCAGTACTTC.

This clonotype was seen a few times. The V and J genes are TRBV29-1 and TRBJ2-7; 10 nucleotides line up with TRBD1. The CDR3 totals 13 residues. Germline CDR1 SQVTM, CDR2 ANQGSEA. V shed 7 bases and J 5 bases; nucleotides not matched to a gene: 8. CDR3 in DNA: TGCAGCGCTAACCGGGACAGGGGTCACGAGCAGTACTTC. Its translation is CSANRDRGHEQYF.

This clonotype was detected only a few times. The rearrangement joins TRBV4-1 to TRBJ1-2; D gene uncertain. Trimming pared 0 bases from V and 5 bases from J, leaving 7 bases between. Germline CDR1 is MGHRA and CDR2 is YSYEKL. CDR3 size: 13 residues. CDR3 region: CASSQDVKYGYTF. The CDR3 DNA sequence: TGCGCCAGCAGCCAAGATGTAAAGTATGGCTACACCTTC.